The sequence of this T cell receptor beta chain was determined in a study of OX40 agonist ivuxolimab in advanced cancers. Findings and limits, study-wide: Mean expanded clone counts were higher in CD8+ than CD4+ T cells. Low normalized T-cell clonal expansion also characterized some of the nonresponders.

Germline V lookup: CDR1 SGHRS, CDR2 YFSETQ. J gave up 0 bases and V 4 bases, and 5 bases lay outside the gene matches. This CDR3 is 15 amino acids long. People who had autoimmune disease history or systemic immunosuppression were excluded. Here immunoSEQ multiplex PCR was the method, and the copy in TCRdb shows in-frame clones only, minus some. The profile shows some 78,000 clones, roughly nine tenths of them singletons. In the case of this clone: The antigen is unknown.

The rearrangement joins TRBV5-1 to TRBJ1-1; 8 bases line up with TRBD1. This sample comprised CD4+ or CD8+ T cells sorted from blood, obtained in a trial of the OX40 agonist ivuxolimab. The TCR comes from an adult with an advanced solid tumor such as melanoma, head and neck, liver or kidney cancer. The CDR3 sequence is CASSQDRAMNTEAFF. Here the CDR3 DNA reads TGCGCCAGCAGCCAGGACAGGGCGATGAACACTGAAGCTTTCTTT.